A selection of T cell receptor beta chains follows, all from one sample in a study of identical twins. TCRdb passed the 5' RACE reads through MiXCR, listing each CDR3 protein once. The table shows 200,000 to 250,000 distinct CDR3 sequences, with roughly a tenth occurring only once. The sample taken for sequencing was memory T cells sorted from blood. The source is a man aged 50 to 60 in good health. Each CDR3 is given with its conserved first and last residue. A D gene is named only where the DNA matches it firmly. The size entry is marked missing in some rows and otherwise reads once, few, many or a size class.

.,TRBJ2-1,TRBV27,.,CASSLSLWGSNEQFF,TGTGCCAGCAGTTTATCACTCTGGGGCAGCAATGAGCAGTTCTTC
many,TRBJ1-5,TRBV6-5,.,CASSYEAGVNQPQHF,TGTGCCAGCAGTTACGAGGCAGGGGTCAATCAGCCCCAGCATTTT
few,TRBJ1-1,TRBV7-6,.,CASSFSPNTEAFF,TGTGCCAGCAGCTTCTCTCCCAACACTGAAGCTTTCTTT
many,TRBJ2-7,TRBV7-2,TRBD2,CASKLLAGVHEQYF,TGTGCCAGCAAACTACTAGCGGGAGTTCACGAGCAGTACTTC
many,TRBJ1-2,TRBV4-3,.,CASSGNDAGYTF,TGCGCCAGCAGCGGCAACGACGCGGGCTACACCTTC
many,TRBJ1-4,TRBV4-1,TRBD1,CASSQTGGSEKLFF,TGCGCCAGCAGCCAAACAGGGGGGAGTGAAAAACTGTTTTTT
many,TRBJ1-4,TRBV12-3/TRBV12-4,.,CASSLSIGKLFF,TGTGCCAGCAGTTTATCAATCGGAAAACTGTTTTTT
many,TRBJ1-1,TRBV6-1,TRBD1,CASRVDRGGTEAFF,TGTGCCAGCAGGGTGGACAGGGGGGGCACTGAAGCTTTCTTT
.,TRBJ2-1,TRBV27,TRBD2,CASSFLGLAGFEQFF,TGTGCCAGCAGTTTTTTGGGACTAGCGGGATTTGAGCAGTTCTTC
many,TRBJ1-5,TRBV10-3,.,CAISPGGSNQPQHF,TGTGCCATCAGCCCGGGGGGCAGCAATCAGCCCCAGCATTTT
.,TRBJ2-1,TRBV20-1,.,CSELRRPNNEQFF,TGCAGCGAACTCCGACGGCCAAACAATGAGCAGTTCTTC
once,TRBJ2-3,TRBV29-1,.,CSVEVRVADTQYF,TGCAGCGTTGAAGTAAGGGTGGCAGATACGCAGTATTTT
many,TRBJ2-7,TRBV14,.,CASSQFGQGISYF,.
many,TRBJ2-2,TRBV18,.,CASSVGTGDTGELFF,TGTGCCAGCTCAGTAGGCACAGGCGATACCGGGGAGCTGTTTTTT
many,TRBJ2-7,TRBV18,.,CASSREVTYEQYF,TGTGCCAGCTCCCGGGAAGTAACCTACGAGCAGTACTTC
many,TRBJ2-3,TRBV29-1,TRBD1,CSVGDRVPDTQYF,TGCAGCGTTGGGGACAGGGTTCCAGATACGCAGTATTTT
many,TRBJ1-4,TRBV7-2,TRBD1,CASSSSGTGEKLFF,TGTGCCAGCAGCTCCTCCGGGACAGGGGAAAAACTGTTTTTT
few,TRBJ1-2,TRBV19,.,CASSDRTAGYGYTF,TGTGCCAGTAGCGACAGGACGGCCGGCTATGGCTACACCTTC
many,TRBJ2-5,TRBV10-3,.,CAISDVWGYQETQYF,TGTGCCATCAGTGACGTTTGGGGATACCAAGAGACCCAGTACTTC
many,TRBJ2-1,TRBV10-3,.,CAISELRVNIANEQFF,TGTGCCATCAGTGAACTGCGGGTCAACATCGCGAATGAGCAGTTCTTC